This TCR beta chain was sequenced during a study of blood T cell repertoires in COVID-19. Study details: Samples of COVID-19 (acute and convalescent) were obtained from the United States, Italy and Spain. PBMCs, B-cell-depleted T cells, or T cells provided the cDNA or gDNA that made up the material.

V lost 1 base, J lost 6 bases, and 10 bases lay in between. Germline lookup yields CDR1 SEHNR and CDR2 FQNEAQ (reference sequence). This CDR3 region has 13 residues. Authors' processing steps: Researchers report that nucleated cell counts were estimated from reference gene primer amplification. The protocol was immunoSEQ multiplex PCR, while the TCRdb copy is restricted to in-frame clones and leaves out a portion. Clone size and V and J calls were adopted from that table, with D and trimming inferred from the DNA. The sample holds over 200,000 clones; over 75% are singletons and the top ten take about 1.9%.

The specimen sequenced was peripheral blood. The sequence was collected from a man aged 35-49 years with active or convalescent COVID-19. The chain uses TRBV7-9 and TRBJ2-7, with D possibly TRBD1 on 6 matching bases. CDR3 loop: CASSLEAGAEQYF. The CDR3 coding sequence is TGTGCCAGCAGCTTAGAGGCAGGGGCCGAGCAGTACTTC.